Following are 15 T cell receptor beta chains from one sample sequenced in a study of blood T cell repertoires in COVID-19. Clones were sequenced by immunoSEQ multiplex PCR, and TCRdb holds only the in-frame ones, with some missing. The data show nearly 40,000 clones, approximately 88% seen once. The specimen sequenced was peripheral blood. These receptors all stem from a woman in her 70s with acute or convalescent COVID-19.

The CDR3 bases are TGTGCCAGTAGTATACTTCCCGGCACTAAGGCTGGAAACACCATATATTTT. It is translated as CASSILPGTKAGNTIYF. The chain recombines TRBV19 with TRBJ1-3; D is ambiguous. The germline V gene encodes CDR1 LNHDA and CDR2 SQIVND (reference sequence). Trimming took off 2 bases at V and 2 bases at J, with 16 bases between the two ends. CDR3 length equals 17 residues.

The V gene is TRBV19, the J gene TRBJ2-3; D not certain. The CDR3 extends over 13 amino acids. Trimming stripped 5 bases from V and 0 bases from J, with 6 bases between. CDR1 LNHDA and CDR2 SQIVND come from the germline V gene (reference sequence). CDR3 sequence (DNA): TGTGCCAGTAGTGTAACTAGCACAGATACGCAGTATTTT. It is translated as CASSVTSTDTQYF.

The chain links TRBV7-8 to TRBJ2-5, with D possibly matching TRBD2 (6 bases). V was cut by 0 bases and J by 4 bases, with 9 bases left in between. The germline V gene has CDR1 SGHVS and CDR2 FQNEAQ. The CDR3 runs to 14 residues. The CDR3 bases are TGTGCCAGCAGCTTAGCTGGGGGACTAGAGACCCAGTACTTC. It specifies CASSLAGGLETQYF.

The chain joins TRBV4-1 to TRBJ2-1; the D gene is possibly TRBD1 (6 bases). CDR1 is MGHRA and CDR2 is YSYEKL in the germline V gene. The CDR3 sequence is 17 residues long. V lost 0 bases and J 6 bases, leaving 18 bases between the germline ends. The CDR3 sequence is CASSQEGPGHISNEQFF. The CDR3, as DNA: TGCGCCAGCAGCCAAGAGGGGCCGGGACATATCAGCAATGAGCAGTTCTTC.

V usage is TRBV6-5 and J usage is TRBJ2-1, with D hard to call. Germline values: CDR1 MNHEY, CDR2 SVGAGI. Deletions cut 0 bases from V and 5 bases from J, with 8 bases between. The length of the CDR3 is 14 residues. The CDR3: CASSYSTKHNEQFF. The CDR3 DNA follows: TGTGCCAGCAGTTACTCAACCAAGCACAATGAGCAGTTCTTC.

V is TRBV11-2 and J is TRBJ2-2; D gene unclear. V shed 1 base and J shed 1 base, with 4 bases lying between them. CDR1 and CDR2 (germline): SGHAT, FQNNGV. This CDR3 is built from 14 residues. The chain's CDR3 is CASSLGQNTGELFF. The CDR3 DNA is TGTGCCAGCAGCTTAGGACAGAACACCGGGGAGCTGTTTTTT.

The J gene is TRBJ2-3, the V gene TRBV15; tentatively, D is TRBD2 (5 bases). V lost 0 bases, J lost 10 bases, and 14 bases lay in between. The CDR3 has 14 amino acids. Germline values: CDR1 LNHNV, CDR2 YYDKDF (reference sequence). Here the CDR3 DNA reads TGTGCCACCAGCAGAGATGGAGGTGTGCGCCCGCAGTATTTT. Its protein is CATSRDGGVRPQYF. Full variable domain (rest looked up from reference TRBV15 and TRBJ2-3): DAMVIQNPRYQVTQFGKPVTLSCSQTLNHNVMYWYQQKSSQAPKLLFHYYDKDFNNEADTPDNFQSRRPNTSFCFLDIRSPGLGDTAMYLCATSRDGGVRPQYFGPGTRLTVL.

The genes are TRBV6-2 or TRBV6-3 and TRBJ1-5; tentative D call: TRBD1 (6 bases). The CDR3 length is 13 residues. The V end lost 5 bases, the J end lost 6 bases, and 11 bases lay between the germline ends. Per the germline V gene, CDR1 is MNHEY and CDR2 is SVGEGT. The CDR3 sequence: CASSTTGSQPQHF. As DNA, the CDR3 is TGTGCCAGCAGTACCACAGGGTCTCAGCCCCAGCATTTT.

The chain couples TRBV21-1 to TRBJ2-7; TRBD2 reflects the table's D call only, with no check against the DNA. TRBV21-1 is termed a pseudogene. CDR3 size: 17 residues. The CDR3 region is CASSKRSRTRSFYEQYV. CDR3 in DNA: TGTGCCAGCAGTAAAAGGTCCCGGACTAGGAGTTTTTACGAGCAGTACGTC.

This sequence joins TRBV3-1 (or the pseudogene TRBV3-2) and TRBJ2-7; weak D call: TRBD2 (5 bases). This CDR3 spans 17 amino acids. The germline CDR1 and CDR2 sequences are LGHDT and YNNKEL (reference sequence). Trimming took 0 bases from V and 4 from J, leaving 19 bases between them. The CDR3, as DNA: TGTGCCAGCAGCCAAGATTTTAAGACTGGGAGACTTTACGAGCAGTACGTC. It is translated as CASSQDFKTGRLYEQYV.

The genes are TRBV7-2 and TRBJ2-7; TRBD1 is a possible D gene (5 bases). The germline V gene encodes CDR1 SGHTA and CDR2 FQGNSA. V was shortened by 1 base and J by 3 bases, with 10 bases between the two germline ends. The CDR3 has 14 residues. The CDR3, as DNA: TGTGCCAGCAGCTTAGGCGCAGGGAACTACGAGCAGTACGTC. Its protein is CASSLGAGNYEQYV.

The genes are TRBV7-8 and TRBJ2-1, with TRBD1 matching over 7 bases. Unmatched junction bases numbered 4, after V lost 2 bases and J lost 0 bases. The CDR3 runs to 16 residues. Per the germline V gene, CDR1 is SGHVS and CDR2 is FQNEAQ. The CDR3: CASSLMGQSSYNEQFF. The CDR3 DNA reads as TGTGCCAGCAGCTTAATGGGACAGAGCTCCTACAATGAGCAGTTCTTC.

The chain employs TRBV28 and TRBJ1-5; D is uncertain. Trimming left V 5 bases short and J 6 bases short, with 8 bases between. Per the germline V gene, CDR1 is MDHEN and CDR2 is SYDVKM. The length of the CDR3 is 12 residues. The CDR3 sequence is CASSPLIQPQHF. The CDR3 DNA sequence: TGTGCCAGCAGTCCCTTAATTCAGCCCCAGCATTTT.

The chain links TRBV4-1 to TRBJ2-3; TRBD2 matches 9 bases. Germline assignment: CDR1 MGHRA and CDR2 YSYEKL. Unmatched junction bases numbered 7, after V lost 1 base and J lost 5 bases. CDR3 length: 16 residues. CDR3 in DNA: TGCGCCAGCAGCCAAGTAGTAGCGGGAGTGGGAGATACGCAGTATTTT. Its translation: CASSQVVAGVGDTQYF.

This chain connects TRBV5-8 to TRBJ2-1, with 7 bases that match TRBD2. Looked up from germline, CDR1 is SGHTS and CDR2 is YDEGEE. Trimming removed 4 bases from V and 5 bases from J; junction bases left unmatched: 9. CDR3 size: 15 residues. The chain's CDR3 is CASSPRAGINNEQFF. The CDR3 DNA is TGTGCCAGCAGCCCCCGAGCGGGAATAAACAATGAGCAGTTCTTC.